This T cell receptor beta chain is from a study of T cell changes during pregnancy in multiple sclerosis. Only in-frame clones appear in the TCRdb table, and some are missing; sequencing was by immunoSEQ multiplex PCR. The data show around 56,000 clones, about 91% seen once. V dropped 0 bases and J dropped 1 base, with 9 bases sitting between them. CDR1 is LGHNT, CDR2 FRNRAP, per germline. The CDR3 covers 15 residues. Points on this clone: Different DNA sequences within this sample yield the same CDR3.

The sequencing here drew on peripheral blood, taken after pregnancy. The chain has TRBV12-5 and TRBJ1-1; D remains unclear. This clonotype was obtained from a female donor with multiple sclerosis, enrolled in a pregnancy study. The CDR3 sequence: CASGLVLGRNTEAFF. CDR3 in DNA: TGTGCTAGTGGTTTGGTACTAGGGCGGAACACTGAAGCTTTCTTT.